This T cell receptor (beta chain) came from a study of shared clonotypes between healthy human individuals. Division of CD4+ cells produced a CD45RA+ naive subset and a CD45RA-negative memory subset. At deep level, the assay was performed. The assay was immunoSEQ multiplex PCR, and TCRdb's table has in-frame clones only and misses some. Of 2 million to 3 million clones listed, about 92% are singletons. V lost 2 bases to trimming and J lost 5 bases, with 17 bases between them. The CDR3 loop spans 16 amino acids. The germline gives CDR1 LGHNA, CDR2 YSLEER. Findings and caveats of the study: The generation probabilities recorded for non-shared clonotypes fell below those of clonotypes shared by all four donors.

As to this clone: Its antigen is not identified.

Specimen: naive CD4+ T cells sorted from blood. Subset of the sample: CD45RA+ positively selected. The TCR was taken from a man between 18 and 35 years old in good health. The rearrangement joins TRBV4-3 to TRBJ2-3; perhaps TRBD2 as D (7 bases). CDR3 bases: TGCGCCAGCAGCCAATCTCTCGGGGGGCAGGGAGATACGCAGTATTTT. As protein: CASSQSLGGQGDTQYF.